The entry below describes one T cell receptor beta chain. TCRdb's copy holds only in-frame clones and misses some; the assay was immunoSEQ multiplex PCR. Altogether under 250,000 clones are present, 75% to 90% being singletons, with the ten largest covering 5.5% to 8%. This specimen comes from a study of blood T cell repertoires in COVID-19. Looking at the study overall: PBMCs, B-cell-depleted T cells, or T cells provided the cDNA or gDNA that made up the material.

The sample taken for sequencing was peripheral blood. The clonotype was recovered from a man between 60 and 70 years old who had recovered from COVID-19.

As DNA, the CDR3 is TGTGCCAGCTCACCAGACGGAGTCTATGGCTACACCTTC. Protein product: CASSPDGVYGYTF. The chain carries TRBV18 and TRBJ1-2; D call uncertain. V was pared by 2 bases and J by 4 bases, with 8 bases between. There are 13 residues in the CDR3. Germline loops: CDR1 KGHSH, CDR2 LQKENI.